This section outlines one T cell receptor (beta chain) sequence together with its context. Per the original data handling: Nucleated cell number was recorded as an estimate derived from reference gene primer amplification. Libraries were prepared by immunoSEQ multiplex PCR; TCRdb keeps only in-frame clonotypes and omits some of them. V, J and clone size reflect that table, while D and trimming were determined from the DNA. The sample carries about 77,000 clones, about 72% recorded once. This record comes from a study of blood T cell repertoires in COVID-19. Trimming shortened V by 4 bases and J by 2 bases, and 9 bases separated the two germline ends. From germline, CDR1 is MDHEN and CDR2 SYDVKM. This CDR3 is 14 amino acids long.

This rearrangement joins TRBV28 to TRBJ2-1, with D possibly matching TRBD1 (6 bases). The specimen was peripheral blood. The TCR sequence derives from a man in his 70s with active or convalescent COVID-19. The CDR3 here is CASSSTGTYNEQFF. The CDR3 nucleotides are TGTGCCAGCAGTTCGACAGGTACCTACAATGAGCAGTTCTTC.